This T cell receptor (beta chain) is from a study of CD8 T cells in Susac syndrome. Findings and caveats of the study: CD4+ T cell repertoires in Susac syndrome lacked clonal expansion.

Random hexamers were used to reverse transcribe roughly 0.45 to 1 ug of RNA. Amplification of the TCR beta CDR3 was carried out by immunoSEQ multiplex PCR, which spanned a total of 54 Vbeta and 13 Jbeta segments. TCRdb redid the calling of the immunoSEQ multiplex PCR reads with MiXCR, one entry per CDR3 protein. The sample contains roughly 250,000 distinct CDR3 sequences, less than 96% of which appear only once. The patients with Susac syndrome were individuals who fulfilled the recently defined diagnostic criteria for disease that was either definite or probable. Note on this clonotype: What it recognizes is unknown.

Germline-derived CDR1 and CDR2 are SGDLS and YYNGEE. CDR3 size: 13 residues. V lost 6 bases and J 5 bases, leaving 14 bases between the germline ends. Source material: CD4+ T cells from PBMCs. The clonotype comes from a human donor with Susac syndrome. The chain recombines TRBV9 with TRBJ1-1; a weak D match, TRBD1 (5 bases). DNA of the CDR3: TGTGCCAGCAAAAGGGACGTTAATACTGAAGCTTTCTTT. Its protein is CASKRDVNTEAFF. The variable domain in full, with the rest retrieved from reference TRBV9 and TRBJ1-1, is DSGVTQTPKHLITATGQRVTLRCSPRSGDLSVYWYQQSLDQGLQFLIQYYNGEERAKGNILERFSAQQFPDLHSELNLSSLELGDSALYFCASKRDVNTEAFFGQGTRLTVV.